This TCR beta chain was found in a study of blood T cell repertoires in COVID-19. Study in general: Sites across the United States, Italy and Spain contributed samples from acute and convalescent COVID-19.

The data were produced by immunoSEQ multiplex PCR, yet TCRdb's version contains in-frame clones alone and is incomplete. The sample contains about 55,000 clones, roughly 80% of which appear only once. V gave up 0 bases and J gave up 4 bases, with 6 bases separating them. Germline CDR1 LGHDT, CDR2 YNNKEL (reference sequence). The CDR3 sequence is 14 residues long. The sample holds a few counts of this clone. The chain employs TRBV3-1 (or the pseudogene TRBV3-2) and TRBJ2-2; D is unresolved. The sequencing sample was made of peripheral blood. The receptor was isolated from a human donor in a cohort sampled during active or convalescent COVID-19. This CDR3 is CASSQESGTGELFF. The CDR3 region has the DNA TGTGCCAGCAGCCAAGAATCGGGCACCGGGGAGCTGTTTTTT.